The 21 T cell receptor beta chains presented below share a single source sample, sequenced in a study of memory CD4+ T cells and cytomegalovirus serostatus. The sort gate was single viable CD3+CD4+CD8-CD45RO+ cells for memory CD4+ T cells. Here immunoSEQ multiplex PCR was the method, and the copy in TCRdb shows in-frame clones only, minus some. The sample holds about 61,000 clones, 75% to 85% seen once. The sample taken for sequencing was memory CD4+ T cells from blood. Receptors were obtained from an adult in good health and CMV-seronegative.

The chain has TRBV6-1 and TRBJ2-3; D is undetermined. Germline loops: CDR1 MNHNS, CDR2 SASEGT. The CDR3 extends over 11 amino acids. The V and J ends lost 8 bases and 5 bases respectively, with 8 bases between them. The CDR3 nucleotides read TGTGCCAGCGGACCGCAAGATACGCAGTATTTT. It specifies CASGPQDTQYF.

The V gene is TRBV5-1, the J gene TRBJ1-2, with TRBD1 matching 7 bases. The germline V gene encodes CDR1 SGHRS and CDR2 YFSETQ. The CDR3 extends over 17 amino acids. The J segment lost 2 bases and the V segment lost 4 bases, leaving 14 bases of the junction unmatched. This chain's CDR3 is CASSARDRLNKNYGYTF. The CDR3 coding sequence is TGCGCCAGCAGCGCCCGGGACAGACTAAATAAAAACTATGGCTACACCTTC.

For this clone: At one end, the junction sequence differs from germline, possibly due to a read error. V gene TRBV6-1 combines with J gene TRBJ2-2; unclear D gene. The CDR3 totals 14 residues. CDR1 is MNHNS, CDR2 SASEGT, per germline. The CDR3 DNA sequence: TGTGCCAGCAGTGTAGGAGTGAACACCGCGGAGCTGTTTTTT. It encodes CASSVGVNTAELFF.

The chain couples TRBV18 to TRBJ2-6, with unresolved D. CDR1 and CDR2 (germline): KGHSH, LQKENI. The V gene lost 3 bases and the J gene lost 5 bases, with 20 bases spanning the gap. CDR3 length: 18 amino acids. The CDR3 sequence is CASSPLKAYSSWANVLTF. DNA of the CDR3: TGTGCCAGCTCACCCCTTAAGGCATACTCATCGTGGGCCAACGTCCTGACTTTC.

The CDR3 nucleotides read TGTGCCAGTAGTACCCGGGACACCACCACTGAAGCTTTCTTT. The encoded protein is CASSTRDTTTEAFF. The V and J genes are TRBV19 and TRBJ1-1, with D perhaps TRBD1 (6 bases). Per germline, CDR1 LNHDA and CDR2 SQIVND (reference sequence). V lost 4 bases to trimming and J lost 4 bases, with 13 bases between them. The CDR3 runs 14 residues. Drawing the rest from reference TRBV19 and TRBJ1-1, the complete variable domain is DGGITQSPKYLFRKEGQNVTLSCEQNLNHDAMYWYRQDPGQGLRLIYYSQIVNDFQKGDIAEGYSVSREKKESFPLTVTSAQKNPTAFYLCASSTRDTTTEAFFGQGTRLTVV.

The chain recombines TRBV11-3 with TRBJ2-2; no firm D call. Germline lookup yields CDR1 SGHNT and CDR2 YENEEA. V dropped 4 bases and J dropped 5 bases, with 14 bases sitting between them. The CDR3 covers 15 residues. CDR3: CASSSPRAGTGELFF. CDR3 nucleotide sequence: TGTGCCAGCAGCTCCCCCCGAGCAGGAACCGGGGAGCTGTTTTTT.

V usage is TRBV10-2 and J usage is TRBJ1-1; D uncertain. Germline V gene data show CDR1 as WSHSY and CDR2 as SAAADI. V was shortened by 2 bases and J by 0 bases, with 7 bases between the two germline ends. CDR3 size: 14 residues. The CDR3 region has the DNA TGCGCCAGCAGTGAGGGAGTATTGAACACTGAAGCTTTCTTT. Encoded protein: CASSEGVLNTEAFF.

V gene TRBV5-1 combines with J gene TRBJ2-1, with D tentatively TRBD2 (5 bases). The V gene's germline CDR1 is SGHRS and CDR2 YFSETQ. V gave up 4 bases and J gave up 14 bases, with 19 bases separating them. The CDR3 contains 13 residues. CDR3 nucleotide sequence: TGCGCCAGCAGCCTAACTCCGAAAGAAGCGGAGTTCTTC. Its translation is CASSLTPKEAEFF. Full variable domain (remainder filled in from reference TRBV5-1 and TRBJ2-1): KAGVTQTPRYLIKTRGQQVTLSCSPISGHRSVSWYQQTPGQGLQFLFEYFSETQRNKGNFPGRFSGRQFSNSRSEMNVSTLELGDSALYLCASSLTPKEAEFFGPGTRLTVL.

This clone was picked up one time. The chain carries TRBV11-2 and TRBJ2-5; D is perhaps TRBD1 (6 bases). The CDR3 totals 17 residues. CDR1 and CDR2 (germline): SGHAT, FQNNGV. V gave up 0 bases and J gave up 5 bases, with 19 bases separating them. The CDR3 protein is CASSLDTRQVGWETQYF. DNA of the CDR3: TGTGCCAGCAGCTTAGACACAAGACAGGTGGGGTGGGAGACCCAGTACTTC.

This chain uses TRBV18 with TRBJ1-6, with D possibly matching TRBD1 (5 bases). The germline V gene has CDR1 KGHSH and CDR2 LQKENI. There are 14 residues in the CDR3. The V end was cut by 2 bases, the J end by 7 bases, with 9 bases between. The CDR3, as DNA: TGTGCCAGCTCACCAGAGACAGCGAATTCACCCCTCCACTTT. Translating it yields CASSPETANSPLHF.

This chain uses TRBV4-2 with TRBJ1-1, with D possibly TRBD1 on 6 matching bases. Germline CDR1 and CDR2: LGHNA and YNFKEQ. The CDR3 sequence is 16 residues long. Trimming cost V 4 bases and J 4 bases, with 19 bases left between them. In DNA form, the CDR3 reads TGTGCCAGCAGCCCGGGCTTGTGGGGGGCAGGCACTGAAGCTTTCTTT. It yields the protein CASSPGLWGAGTEAFF.

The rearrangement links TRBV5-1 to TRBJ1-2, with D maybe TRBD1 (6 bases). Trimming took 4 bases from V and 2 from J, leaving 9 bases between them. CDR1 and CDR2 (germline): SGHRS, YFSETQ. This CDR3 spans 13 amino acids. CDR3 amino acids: CASSKDSNYGYTF. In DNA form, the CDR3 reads TGCGCCAGCAGCAAGGACAGCAACTATGGCTACACCTTC.

CDR3 loop: CASSRGQGGETQYF. DNA of the CDR3: TGTGCCAGCTCACGCGGACAGGGTGGGGAGACCCAGTACTTC. The chain uses TRBV18 and TRBJ2-5; TRBD1 agrees at 8 bases. The CDR3 is 14 residues long. Trimming removed 4 bases from V and 5 bases from J; junction bases left unmatched: 6. Germline V gene lookup returns CDR1 KGHSH and CDR2 LQKENI.

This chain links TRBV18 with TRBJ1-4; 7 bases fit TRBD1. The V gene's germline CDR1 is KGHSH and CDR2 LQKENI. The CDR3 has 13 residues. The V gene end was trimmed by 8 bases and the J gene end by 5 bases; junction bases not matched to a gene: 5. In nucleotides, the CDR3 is TGTGCCAGCCGGGACAGCCTAAATGAAAAACTGTTTTTT. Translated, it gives CASRDSLNEKLFF.

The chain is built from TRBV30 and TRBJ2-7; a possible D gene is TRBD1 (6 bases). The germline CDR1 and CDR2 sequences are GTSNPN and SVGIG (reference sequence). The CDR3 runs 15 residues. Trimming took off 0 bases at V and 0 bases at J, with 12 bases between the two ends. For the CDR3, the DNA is TGTGCCTGGAGTGTAAGGGGGAAGAGCTCCTACGAGCAGTACTTC. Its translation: CAWSVRGKSSYEQYF.

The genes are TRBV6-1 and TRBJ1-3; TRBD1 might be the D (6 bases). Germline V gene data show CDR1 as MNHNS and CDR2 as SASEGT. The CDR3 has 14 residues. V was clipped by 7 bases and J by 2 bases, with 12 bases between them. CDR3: CASTAGVTGNTIYF. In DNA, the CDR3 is TGTGCCAGCACGGCAGGGGTGACTGGAAACACCATATATTTT.

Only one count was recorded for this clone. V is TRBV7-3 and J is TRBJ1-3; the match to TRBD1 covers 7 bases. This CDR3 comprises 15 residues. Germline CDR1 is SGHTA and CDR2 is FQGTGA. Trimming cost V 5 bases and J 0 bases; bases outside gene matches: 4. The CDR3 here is CASSASGGSGNTIYF. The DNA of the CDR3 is TGTGCCAGCAGCGCATCAGGGGGCTCTGGAAACACCATATATTTT. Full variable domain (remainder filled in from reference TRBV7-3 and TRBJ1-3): GAGVSQTPSNKVTEKGKYVELRCDPISGHTALYWYRQSLGQGPEFLIYFQGTGAADDSGLPNDRFFAVRPEGSVSTLKIQRTERGDSAVYLCASSASGGSGNTIYFGEGSWLTVV.

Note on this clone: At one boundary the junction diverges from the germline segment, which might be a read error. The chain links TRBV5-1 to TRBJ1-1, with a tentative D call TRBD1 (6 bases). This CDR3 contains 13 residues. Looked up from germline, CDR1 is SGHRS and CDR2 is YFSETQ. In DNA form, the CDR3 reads TGCGCCAGCAGCACTCTCTGGGACACTGAAGCTTCCTTT. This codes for CASSTLWDTEASF.

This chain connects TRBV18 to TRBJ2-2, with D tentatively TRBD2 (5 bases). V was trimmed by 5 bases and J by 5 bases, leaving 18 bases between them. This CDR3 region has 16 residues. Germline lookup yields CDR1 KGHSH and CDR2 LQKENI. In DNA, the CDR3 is TGTGCCAGCTCAACCCTCGGAGGCCTGGGGACCGGGGAGCTGTTTTTT. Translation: CASSTLGGLGTGELFF.

As DNA, the CDR3 is TGTGCCAGCAGTGTGGGACAGGGGAGAGAGGAGACCCAGTACTTC. Translated: CASSVGQGREETQYF. This chain joins TRBV6-1 and TRBJ2-5, with 10 bases fitting TRBD1. Germline CDR1 is MNHNS and CDR2 is SASEGT. The CDR3 is 15 residues long. Trimming took 4 bases from V and 5 from J; bases not matched to a gene: 7.

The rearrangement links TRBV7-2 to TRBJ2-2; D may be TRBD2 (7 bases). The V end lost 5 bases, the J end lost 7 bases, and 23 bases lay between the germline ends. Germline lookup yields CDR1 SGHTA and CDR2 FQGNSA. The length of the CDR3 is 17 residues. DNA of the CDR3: TGTGCCAGCAGCCCTAGAGGGGGGGCTGGGTATAACGGGGAGCTGTTTTTT. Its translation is CASSPRGGAGYNGELFF.